One sample yielded the 20 T cell receptor beta chains listed below, sequenced in a study of OX40 agonist ivuxolimab in advanced cancers. Data came from immunoSEQ multiplex PCR; TCRdb stores just in-frame clones and leaves some out. The table shows approximately 76,000 clones, with approximately 85% occurring only once. The specimen was CD4+ or CD8+ T cells sorted from blood, collected in a trial of the OX40 agonist ivuxolimab. The receptors were sampled from an adult with an advanced solid tumor such as melanoma, head and neck, liver or kidney cancer.

This sequence joins TRBV7-2 and TRBJ2-7; TRBD2 matches at 7 bases. The V gene end was trimmed by 1 base and the J gene end by 0 bases; junction bases not matched to a gene: 12. This CDR3 has 18 amino acids. Germline loops: CDR1 SGHTA, CDR2 FQGNSA. The CDR3 reads CASSLGIGFRTSSYEQYF. In DNA form, the CDR3 reads TGTGCCAGCAGCTTAGGGATCGGTTTTAGGACTAGCTCCTACGAGCAGTACTTC. The full variable domain, its missing parts supplied by reference TRBV7-2 and TRBJ2-7, is GAGVSQSPSNKVTEKGKDVELRCDPISGHTALYWYRQSLGQGLEFLIYFQGNSAPDKSGLPSDRFSAERTGGSVSTLTIQRTQQEDSAVYLCASSLGIGFRTSSYEQYFGPGTRLTVT.

The chain couples TRBV19 to TRBJ2-7; possible D gene TRBD1, 5 bases. This CDR3 is built from 15 residues. Germline-derived CDR1 and CDR2 are LNHDA and SQIVND (reference sequence). Between the trimmed V and J ends, which lost 5 bases and 0 bases, there was a span of 14 bases. CDR3 nucleotides: TGTGCCAGTAGTTCCCCCGACAGAAGCTCCTACGAGCAGTACTTC. Its translation is CASSSPDRSSYEQYF. Variable domain in full (rest from reference TRBV19 and TRBJ2-7): DGGITQSPKYLFRKEGQNVTLSCEQNLNHDAMYWYRQDPGQGLRLIYYSQIVNDFQKGDIAEGYSVSREKKESFPLTVTSAQKNPTAFYLCASSSPDRSSYEQYFGPGTRLTVT.

The chain links TRBV10-3 to TRBJ1-1; no clear D. The V gene's germline CDR1 is ENHRY and CDR2 SYGVKD. The V gene lost 4 bases and the J gene lost 2 bases, with 8 bases spanning the gap. CDR3 length equals 13 residues. The CDR3 spells CAISVSINTEAFF. The CDR3 DNA is TGTGCCATCAGTGTAAGCATTAACACTGAAGCTTTCTTT.

This clone was observed a single time. The rearrangement links TRBV5-1 to TRBJ2-3, with a weak D call TRBD1 (6 bases). This CDR3 is 13 amino acids long. The V end was cut by 3 bases, the J end by 3 bases, with 8 bases between. Germline CDR1 is SGHRS and CDR2 is YFSETQ. CDR3 sequence: CASSWTVTDTQYF. CDR3 coding DNA: TGCGCCAGCAGCTGGACAGTTACAGATACGCAGTATTTT.

The chain has TRBV5-1 and TRBJ1-2; TRBD1 aligns across 7 bases. CDR3 length: 15 amino acids. The junction had 5 bases not matched to a gene; V was cut back by 3 bases and J by 0 bases. Germline V CDR1 and CDR2: SGHRS, YFSETQ. The CDR3 DNA reads as TGCGCCAGCAGCTGGGGGACAGCACCTAACTATGGCTACACCTTC. Its translation is CASSWGTAPNYGYTF.

The J gene is TRBJ1-1, the V gene TRBV11-2; D remains ambiguous. V shed 4 bases and J shed 5 bases, with 11 bases lying between them. The CDR3 runs 13 residues. CDR1 and CDR2 (germline): SGHAT, FQNNGV. The CDR3 DNA is TGTGCCAGCAGCTCTACCCCCTCGACTGAAGCTTTCTTT. This encodes CASSSTPSTEAFF.

The chain has TRBV18 and TRBJ1-2, with 8 bases fitting TRBD1. The CDR3 runs to 17 residues. The V and J ends lost 2 bases and 8 bases, in that order; junction bases with no gene match: 16. Germline values: CDR1 KGHSH, CDR2 LQKENI. CDR3 sequence: CASSPSLQGARDVGYTF. CDR3 DNA: TGTGCCAGCTCACCATCCCTTCAGGGGGCGCGGGATGTCGGCTACACCTTC.

V gene TRBV6-5 combines with J gene TRBJ2-6; D is uncertain. Between the trimmed V and J ends, which lost 9 bases and 4 bases, there was a span of 13 bases. The CDR3 totals 14 residues. Germline CDR1 MNHEY, CDR2 SVGAGI. CDR3 sequence (DNA): TGTGCCAGTAGTAATTGGCAGGGGGCCAACGTCCTGACTTTC. Its translation: CASSNWQGANVLTF.

By sample fraction, this clone is medium-sized (0.01 to 0.1%). The chain joins TRBV5-1 to TRBJ2-7, with D possibly TRBD1 on 6 matching bases. With 3 bases removed from V and 6 bases from J, the gap between germline ends came to 16 bases. There are 14 residues in the CDR3. Germline lookup yields CDR1 SGHRS and CDR2 YFSETQ. DNA of the CDR3: TGCGCCAGCAGCTCACAGGGAACCCCATCCGAGCAGTACTTC. It specifies CASSSQGTPSEQYF.

The V gene is TRBV18, the J gene TRBJ2-7; D may be TRBD2 (6 bases). From germline, CDR1 is KGHSH and CDR2 LQKENI. V was trimmed by 6 bases and J by 7 bases, leaving 16 bases between them. The CDR3 runs to 13 residues. The CDR3 DNA sequence: TGTGCCAGCTCTCGGGACTCCCGGAGGGAGCAGTACTTC. This sequence encodes CASSRDSRREQYF.

The rearrangement joins TRBV21-1 to TRBJ2-3; the table's D call of TRBD2 was not tested on the DNA. TRBV21-1 is noted as a pseudogene. This CDR3 contains 17 residues. The CDR3 bases are TGTGCCAGCCCCAAAGTTGTTCCGGGGGGGCGGTTCGGTACGCAGTATTTT. Amino acids: CASPKVVPGGRFGTQYF.

The gene calls are TRBV7-5 and TRBJ2-1; TRBD2 is the table's D call, not checked against the DNA. TRBV7-5 counts as a pseudogene. This CDR3 spans 20 amino acids. CDR3 loop: CARRPTRTSGGVNSYNEQFF. The CDR3 nucleotides read TGTGCCAGAAGGCCTACCCGGACTAGCGGGGGGGTTAACTCCTACAATGAGCAGTTCTTC.

The CDR3 nucleotides are TGTGCCAGCAGCTCGGCAGGGGTGACAGGAAACACCATATATTTT. Translated: CASSSAGVTGNTIYF. The chain joins TRBV7-8 to TRBJ1-3; maybe TRBD1 (6 bases). Trimming removed 4 bases at V and 4 bases at J, with 14 bases between. Germline V gene lookup returns CDR1 SGHVS and CDR2 FQNEAQ. This CDR3 contains 15 residues.

The chain uses TRBV10-2 and TRBJ1-2; 7 nucleotides match TRBD1. CDR3 size: 17 residues. Trimming cost V 1 base and J 3 bases; bases outside gene matches: 11. Germline-derived CDR1 and CDR2 are WSHSY and SAAADI. CDR3 sequence reads: CASSEYLRQGWYYGYTF. The CDR3 nucleotides read TGCGCCAGCAGTGAGTACCTCCGACAGGGCTGGTACTATGGCTACACCTTC.

The chain has TRBV20-1 and TRBJ1-1; D might be TRBD1 (5 bases). Trimming took 4 bases from V and 7 from J, leaving 10 bases between them. CDR3 length equals 11 residues. The germline V gene has CDR1 DFQATT and CDR2 SNEGSKA (reference sequence). The CDR3 DNA reads as TGCAGTGCTACCAGGGAAGGTGAAGCTTTCTTT. Translating it yields CSATREGEAFF.

The chain is built from TRBV30 and TRBJ2-5; tentative D call: TRBD1 (6 bases). This CDR3 region has 13 residues. Germline V lookup: CDR1 GTSNPN, CDR2 SVGIG (reference sequence). V lost 4 bases and J 4 bases, leaving 13 bases between the germline ends. CDR3 protein: CAWIDRRGETQYF. CDR3 nucleotides: TGTGCCTGGATAGACAGGAGAGGAGAGACCCAGTACTTC.

This chain joins TRBV29-1 and TRBJ1-6; tentative D call: TRBD1 (6 bases). In germline, CDR1 is SQVTM, CDR2 ANQGSEA. V lost 5 bases to trimming and J lost 10 bases, with 15 bases between them. The CDR3 is made up of 13 amino acids. The CDR3 loop is CSVSPGAGSPLHF. The CDR3 bases are TGCAGCGTTTCGCCAGGGGCTGGCTCACCCCTCCACTTT.

The chain joins TRBV5-4 to TRBJ2-3, with 9 bases lining up with TRBD1. Trimming took 3 bases from V and 2 from J; bases not matched to a gene: 13. The germline V gene has CDR1 SGHNT and CDR2 YYREEE (reference sequence). The CDR3 sequence is 18 residues long. CDR3 residues: CASSSTPGTGPDTDTQYF. CDR3 bases: TGTGCCAGCAGCTCGACGCCGGGGACAGGGCCCGACACAGATACGCAGTATTTT.

The rearrangement joins TRBV6-5 to TRBJ1-2; the D is unclear. Per the germline V gene, CDR1 is MNHEY and CDR2 is SVGAGI. The germline V and J ends were trimmed by 8 bases and 2 bases, with 9 bases remaining between them. This CDR3 comprises 12 residues. CDR3 protein: CASRAENYGYTF. The CDR3 DNA reads as TGTGCCAGCCGAGCAGAAAACTATGGCTACACCTTC.

The chain combines TRBV27 with TRBJ1-2; tentative D call: TRBD1 (6 bases). CDR3 size: 14 residues. The V end was cut by 2 bases, the J end by 6 bases, with 13 bases between. Germline V lookup: CDR1 MNHEY, CDR2 SMNVEV (reference sequence). The CDR3 here is CASSLVMAGDGYTF. DNA of the CDR3: TGTGCCAGCAGTTTAGTTATGGCAGGGGATGGCTACACCTTC.